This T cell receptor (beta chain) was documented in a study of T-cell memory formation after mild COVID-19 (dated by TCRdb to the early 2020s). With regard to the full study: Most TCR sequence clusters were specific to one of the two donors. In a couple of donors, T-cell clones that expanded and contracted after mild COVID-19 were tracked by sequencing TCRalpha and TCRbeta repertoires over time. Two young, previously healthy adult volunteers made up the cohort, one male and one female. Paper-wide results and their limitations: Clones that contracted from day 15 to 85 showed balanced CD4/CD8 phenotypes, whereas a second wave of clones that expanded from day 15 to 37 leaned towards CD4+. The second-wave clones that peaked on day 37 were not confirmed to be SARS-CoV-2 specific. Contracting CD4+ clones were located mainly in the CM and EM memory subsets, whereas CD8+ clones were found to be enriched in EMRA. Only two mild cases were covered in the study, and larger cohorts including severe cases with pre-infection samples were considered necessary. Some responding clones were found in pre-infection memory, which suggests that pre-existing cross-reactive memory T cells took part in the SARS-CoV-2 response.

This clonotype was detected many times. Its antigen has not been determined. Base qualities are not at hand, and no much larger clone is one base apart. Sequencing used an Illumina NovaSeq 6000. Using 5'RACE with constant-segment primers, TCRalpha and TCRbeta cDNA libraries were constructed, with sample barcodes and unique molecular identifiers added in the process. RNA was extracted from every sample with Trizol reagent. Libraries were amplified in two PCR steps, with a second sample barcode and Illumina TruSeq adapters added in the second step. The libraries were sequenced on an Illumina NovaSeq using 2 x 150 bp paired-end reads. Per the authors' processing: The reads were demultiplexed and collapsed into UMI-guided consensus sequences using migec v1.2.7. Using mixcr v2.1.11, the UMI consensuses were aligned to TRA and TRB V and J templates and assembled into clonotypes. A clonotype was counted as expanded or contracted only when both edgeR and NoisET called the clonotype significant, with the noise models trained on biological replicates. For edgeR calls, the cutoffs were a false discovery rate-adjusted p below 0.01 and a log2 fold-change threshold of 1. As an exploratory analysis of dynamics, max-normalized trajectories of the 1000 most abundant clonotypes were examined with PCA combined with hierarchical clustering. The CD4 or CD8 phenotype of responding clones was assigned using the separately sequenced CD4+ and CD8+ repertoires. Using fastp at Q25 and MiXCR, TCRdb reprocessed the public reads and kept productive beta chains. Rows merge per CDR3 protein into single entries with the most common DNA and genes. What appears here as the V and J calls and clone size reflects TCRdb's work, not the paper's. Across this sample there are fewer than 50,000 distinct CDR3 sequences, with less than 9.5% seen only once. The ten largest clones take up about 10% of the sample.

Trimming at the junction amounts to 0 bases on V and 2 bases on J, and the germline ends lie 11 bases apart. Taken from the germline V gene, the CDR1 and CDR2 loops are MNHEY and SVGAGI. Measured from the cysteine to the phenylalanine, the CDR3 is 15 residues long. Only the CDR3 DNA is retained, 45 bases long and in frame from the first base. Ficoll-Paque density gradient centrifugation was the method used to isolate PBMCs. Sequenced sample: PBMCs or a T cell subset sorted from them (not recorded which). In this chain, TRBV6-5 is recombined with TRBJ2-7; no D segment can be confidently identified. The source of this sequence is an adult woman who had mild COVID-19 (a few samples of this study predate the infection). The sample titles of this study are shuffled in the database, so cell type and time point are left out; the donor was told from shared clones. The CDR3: CASSYSAYGTYEQYF. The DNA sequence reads TGTGCCAGCAGTTACTCAGCTTACGGAACCTACGAGCAGTACTTC.